Detailed here is one T cell receptor (beta chain). Its antigen is as yet unknown. TCR beta cDNA was generated via 5'RACE template switching incorporating UMIs. No DNA is given; TCRdb re-called the 5' RACE reads and lists each CDR3 protein once. In all, the sample yields approximately 440,000 distinct CDR3 sequences. The CDR3 consists of 14 residues. Germline V gene sequence: CDR1 SGHDN, CDR2 FVKESK. These data belong to a study of T cells expressing NK-cell markers. Points from the study as a whole: The CD3+CD56-NKG2C+ fraction of a few donors was also led by these clonotypes. The study did not resolve the HCMV specificity of expanded NKG2C+ T cell clones. Dominant NKG2C+ clonotypes in roughly 6 donors made up 1.0-7.0% of CD8+ T cells.

The chain links TRBV14 to TRBJ1-4; with no DNA, the TCRdb D assignment of TRBD1 cannot be verified. This clonotype was sampled from a woman aged 45-65 years in good health. Sequenced: blood T cells: a sorted CD56 or NKG2C T cell subset, CD4+ or CD8+ T cells, or bulk PBMC T cells (not recorded which). The CDR3 sequence: CASSLDRVNEKLFF.